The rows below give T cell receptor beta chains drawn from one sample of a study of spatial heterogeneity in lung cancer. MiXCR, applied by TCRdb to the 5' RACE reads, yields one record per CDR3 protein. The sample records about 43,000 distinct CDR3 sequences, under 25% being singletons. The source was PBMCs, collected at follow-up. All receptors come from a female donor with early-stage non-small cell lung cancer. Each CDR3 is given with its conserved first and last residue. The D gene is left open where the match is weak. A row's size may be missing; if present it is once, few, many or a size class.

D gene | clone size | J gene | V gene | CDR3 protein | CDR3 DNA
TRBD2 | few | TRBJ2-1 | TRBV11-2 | CASSSFERGGSNEQFF | TGTGCCAGCAGCTCCTTTGAGCGGGGGGGAAGCAATGAGCAGTTCTTC
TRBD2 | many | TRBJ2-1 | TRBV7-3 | CASSSERGGANEQFF | TGTGCCAGCAGCTCTGAGCGGGGGGGCGCGAATGAGCAGTTCTTC
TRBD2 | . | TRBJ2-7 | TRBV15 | CATSRDRGGREQYF | TGTGCCACCAGCAGAGATCGCGGGGGGCGGGAGCAGTACTTC
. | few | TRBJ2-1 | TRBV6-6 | CASSAPLETVYNEQFF | TGTGCCAGCAGTGCTCCCCTCGAAACCGTCTACAATGAGCAGTTCTTC
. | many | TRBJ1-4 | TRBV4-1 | CASSQVSHEGLFF | TGCGCCAGCAGCCAAGTTTCCCACGAGGGACTGTTTTTT
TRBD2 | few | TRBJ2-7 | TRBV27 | CASSLSRTSGREEQYF | TGTGCCAGCAGTTTATCCCGGACTAGCGGGAGGGAAGAGCAGTACTTC
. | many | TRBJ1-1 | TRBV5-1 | CASSLERDTEAFF | TGCGCCAGCAGCTTGGAGAGGGACACTGAAGCTTTCTTT
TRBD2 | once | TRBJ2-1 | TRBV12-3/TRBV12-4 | CASSSQTSGSSYNEQFF | TGTGCCAGCAGTTCCCAGACTAGCGGGAGCTCCTACAATGAGCAGTTCTTC
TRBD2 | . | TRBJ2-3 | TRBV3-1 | CASSQGTSGTDTQYF | TGTGCCAGCAGCCAAGGGACTAGCGGCACAGATACGCAGTATTTT
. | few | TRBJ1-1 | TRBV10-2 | CASTVDSEAFF | TGCGCCAGCACTGTGGACAGTGAAGCTTTCTTT
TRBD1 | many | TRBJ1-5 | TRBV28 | CASSLGQGNQPQHF | TGTGCCAGCAGCCTTGGACAGGGCAATCAGCCCCAGCATTTT
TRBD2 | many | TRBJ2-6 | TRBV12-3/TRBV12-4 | CASSFWGGFSGANVLTF | TGTGCCAGCAGTTTTTGGGGGGGGTTCTCTGGGGCCAACGTCCTGACTTTC
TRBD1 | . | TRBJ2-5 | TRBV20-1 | CSALGQEETQYF | TGCAGTGCTTTGGGACAGGAAGAGACCCAGTACTTC
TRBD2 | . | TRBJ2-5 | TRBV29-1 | CSVAGLAGVETQYF | TGCAGCGTTGCGGGATTAGCGGGGGTAGAGACCCAGTACTTC
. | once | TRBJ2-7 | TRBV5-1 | CASSSYRTGYEQYF | TGCGCCAGCAGCTCTTACAGGACGGGCTACGAGCAGTACTTC
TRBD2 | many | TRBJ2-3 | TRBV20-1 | CSARAIAGGHERDTQYF | TGCAGTGCTAGAGCTATAGCGGGGGGGCATGAAAGAGATACGCAGTATTTT
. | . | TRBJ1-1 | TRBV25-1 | CASSELTEAFF | TGTGCCAGCAGTGAATTGACTGAAGCTTTCTTT
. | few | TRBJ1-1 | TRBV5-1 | CASSLGTVNTEAFF | TGCGCCAGCAGCTTGGGGACAGTGAACACTGAAGCTTTCTTT
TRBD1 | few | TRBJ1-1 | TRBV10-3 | CAATQGANTEAFF | TGTGCCGCAACTCAGGGGGCGAACACTGAAGCTTTCTTT
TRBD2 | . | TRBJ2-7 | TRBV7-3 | CASSFNGRGNEQYF | TGTGCCAGCAGCTTCAACGGGAGGGGAAACGAGCAGTACTTC
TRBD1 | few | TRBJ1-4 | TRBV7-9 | CASSFRGQGNEKLFF | TGTGCCAGCAGCTTTCGGGGACAGGGTAATGAAAAACTGTTTTTT
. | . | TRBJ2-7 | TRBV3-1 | CASSQSHEQYF | TGTGCCAGCAGCCAATCGCACGAGCAGTACTTC
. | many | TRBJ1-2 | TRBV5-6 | CASSLRAGLAYGYTF | TGTGCCAGCAGCTTACGGGCAGGGCTGGCCTATGGCTACACCTTC
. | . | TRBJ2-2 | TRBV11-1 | CASSRDIGGELFF | TGTGCCAGCTCCCGGGACATAGGAGGGGAGCTGTTTTTT
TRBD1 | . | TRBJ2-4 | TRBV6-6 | CASVPFTDRADIQYF | TGTGCCAGCGTTCCGTTTACGGACAGGGCGGACATTCAGTACTTC
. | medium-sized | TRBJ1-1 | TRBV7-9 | CASTPNTEAFF | TGTGCCAGCACACCGAACACTGAAGCTTTCTTT
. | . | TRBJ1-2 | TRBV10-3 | CAITADYLNYGYTF | TGTGCCATCACGGCGGATTACCTTAACTATGGCTACACCTTC
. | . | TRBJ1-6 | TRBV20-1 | CSARDPGGQFNSPLHF | TGCAGTGCTAGAGATCCCGGGGGGCAGTTCAATTCACCCCTCCACTTT
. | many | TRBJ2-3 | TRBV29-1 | CSVGTPSWDTQYF | TGCAGCGTTGGGACTCCCTCGTGGGATACGCAGTATTTT
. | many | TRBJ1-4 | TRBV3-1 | CASSRKGGTNEKLFF | TGTGCCAGCAGCCGAAAGGGGGGAACTAATGAAAAACTGTTTTTT
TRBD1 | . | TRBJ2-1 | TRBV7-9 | CASSFTGTGSGEQFF | TGTGCCAGCAGCTTTACCGGGACAGGGAGTGGTGAGCAGTTCTTC
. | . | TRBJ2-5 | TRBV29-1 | CSGTASSETQYF | TGCAGCGGAACGGCTAGCTCCGAGACCCAGTACTTC
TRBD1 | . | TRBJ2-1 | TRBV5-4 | CASSFRDSSYNEQFF | TGTGCCAGCAGCTTCCGGGACAGTTCCTACAATGAGCAGTTCTTC
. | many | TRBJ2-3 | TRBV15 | CATSRVPRKDTQYF | TGTGCCACCAGCAGAGTCCCTCGGAAGGATACGCAGTATTTT
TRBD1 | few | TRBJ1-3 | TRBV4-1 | CASSLHLGQGASGNTIYF | TGCGCCAGCAGCCTTCACCTGGGACAGGGGGCATCTGGAAACACCATATATTTT
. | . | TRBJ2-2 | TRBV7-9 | CASSLSLDGELFF | TGTGCCAGCAGCTTATCCTTGGATGGGGAGCTGTTTTTT
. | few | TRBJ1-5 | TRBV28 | CASSPPPFPGPEAYYSNQPQHF | TGTGCCAGCAGTCCCCCTCCCTTTCCGGGACCCGAAGCGTATTATAGCAATCAGCCCCAGCATTTT